This is a list of T cell receptor beta chains from one sample in a study of T cell clonotyping in hematopoietic cell transplantation. Repertoires were generated with immunoSEQ multiplex PCR, while TCRdb's copy carries only in-frame clones and drops some. The sample comprises 46,000 or so clones, 85% to 90% of which are singletons, and just under 6% rests with the top ten. Sequencing was performed on peripheral blood mononuclear cells, taken before stem cell transplant. All receptors derive from a man aged 55-75 years with biphenotypic leukemia. Some clones in this sample may be carry-over from other donors' samples. CDR3s include the opening cysteine and the closing phenylalanine or tryptophan. The D gene is left open where the match is weak. Expanded clones get a size class; other rows say once, few or many, or leave the size out.

clone_size j_call d_call v_call cdr3_aa cdr3_nt
. TRBJ1-2 TRBD1 TRBV5-1 CASSPGTGDGEEGYTF TGCGCCAGCAGCCCGGGGACAGGGGATGGAGAGGAAGGCTACACCTTC
once TRBJ2-3 TRBD2 TRBV10-3 CAISDEAGGLADTQYF TGTGCCATCAGTGATGAAGCGGGAGGGTTAGCAGATACGCAGTATTTT
once TRBJ1-4 TRBD1 TRBV6-5 CASSWTGASLGEKLFF TGTGCCAGCAGTTGGACAGGGGCGTCACTGGGGGAAAAACTGTTTTTT
. TRBJ2-1 . TRBV6-6 CASSYSWSEQYNEQFF TGTGCCAGCAGTTACTCGTGGTCCGAACAATACAATGAGCAGTTCTTC
. TRBJ1-5 TRBD1 TRBV7-8 CASRGQGNQPQHF TGTGCCAGCAGAGGACAGGGCAATCAGCCCCAGCATTTT
. TRBJ1-2 . TRBV30 CAWSVNEDYGYTF TGTGCCTGGAGTGTCAATGAGGACTATGGCTACACCTTC
. TRBJ1-1 . TRBV4-1 CASSQGLGVNTEAFF TGCGCCAGCAGCCAAGGCCTCGGGGTGAACACTGAAGCTTTCTTT
once TRBJ2-3 . TRBV4-3 CASSQVPTTRSTDTQYF TGCGCCAGCAGCCAAGTTCCGACAACGCGCAGCACAGATACGCAGTATTTT
. TRBJ2-1 TRBD1 TRBV7-8 CASSEEDRILDEQFF TGTGCCAGCAGCGAGGAGGACAGGATATTAGATGAGCAGTTCTTC
. TRBJ1-3 . TRBV7-6 CASSGWASSGNTIYF TGTGCCAGCAGCGGATGGGCGAGCTCTGGAAACACCATATATTTT
. TRBJ1-5 . TRBV6-5 CASSFYQGVGQPQHF TGTGCCAGCAGTTTTTACCAGGGAGTCGGGCAGCCCCAGCATTTT
. TRBJ2-7 . TRBV19 CASSPETGRYEQYF TGTGCCAGTAGTCCAGAGACAGGGAGGTACGAGCAGTACTTC
. TRBJ2-3 . TRBV9 CASSVTSFGPDTQYF TGTGCCAGCAGCGTTACTAGCTTTGGTCCAGATACGCAGTATTTT
. TRBJ1-5 . TRBV5-6 CASSLRDSNQPQHF TGTGCCAGCAGCTTACGGGATAGCAATCAGCCCCAGCATTTT
. TRBJ1-5 . TRBV28 CATALLQGGNQPQHF TGTGCCACCGCCTTGTTACAGGGAGGGAATCAGCCCCAGCATTTT
. TRBJ1-2 . TRBV5-6 CASSYGFDGYTF TGTGCCAGCAGCTACGGTTTCGATGGCTACACCTTC
. TRBJ2-7 TRBD2 TRBV28 CASSRRLAGYSYEQYF TGTGCCAGCAGCCGCAGACTAGCGGGTTACTCCTACGAGCAGTACTTC
. TRBJ1-2 TRBD1 TRBV25-1 CASADRAHGYTF TGTGCCAGCGCAGACAGGGCCCATGGCTACACCTTC
once TRBJ1-3 . TRBV10-2 CASSPAVGGNTIYF TGCGCCAGCAGTCCAGCAGTCGGGGGAAACACCATATATTTT
. TRBJ2-4 TRBD2 TRBV2 CASSPRTSGIDIQYF TGTGCCAGCAGTCCTCGGACTAGCGGGATAGACATTCAGTACTTC
. TRBJ2-7 . TRBV4-1 CASSPSPGLYEQYF TGCGCCAGCAGCCCCTCCCCGGGACTCTACGAGCAGTACTTC
. TRBJ2-7 . TRBV5-1 CASSFGQDGYEQYF TGCGCCAGCAGCTTCGGGCAGGACGGATACGAGCAGTACTTC
few TRBJ1-1 . TRBV4-2 CASSLIGGGTEAFF TGTGCCAGCAGCCTCATCGGCGGAGGGACTGAAGCTTTCTTT
. TRBJ1-4 TRBD1 TRBV5-1 CASSLEGASDEKLFF TGCGCCAGCAGCTTGGAGGGGGCGTCGGATGAAAAACTGTTTTTT
. TRBJ1-2 . TRBV5-4 CASSVTGGGGYTF TGTGCCAGCAGCGTGACGGGGGGAGGTGGCTACACCTTC
. TRBJ1-2 TRBD1 TRBV28 CASSPPGQVNYGYTF TGTGCCAGCAGTCCTCCGGGACAGGTCAACTATGGCTACACCTTC
. TRBJ1-2 TRBD1 TRBV19 CASSPTSTGAGGYTF TGTGCCAGTAGTCCAACCTCGACAGGGGCAGGTGGCTACACCTTC
few TRBJ2-2 . TRBV5-1 CASSLEGRFTGELFF TGCGCCAGCAGCCTGGAGGGACGCTTCACCGGGGAGCTGTTTTTT
. TRBJ2-2 . TRBV9 CASSVDYRNTGELFF TGTGCCAGCAGCGTAGATTACAGGAACACCGGGGAGCTGTTTTTT
. TRBJ2-2 . TRBV29-1 CSVAQGGAGELFF TGCAGCGTTGCACAGGGAGGGGCCGGGGAGCTGTTTTTT
. TRBJ1-1 TRBD1 TRBV10-3 CAITGDSENTEAFF TGTGCCATCACCGGGGACAGTGAGAACACTGAAGCTTTCTTT
. TRBJ2-2 TRBD1 TRBV5-4 CASNYVGQGAGELFF TGTGCCAGCAACTATGTGGGACAGGGGGCCGGGGAGCTGTTTTTT
. TRBJ2-6 . TRBV5-1 CASSLGGGGANVLTF TGCGCCAGCAGCTTGGGGGGCGGAGGGGCCAACGTCCTGACTTTC
. TRBJ1-1 TRBD1 TRBV30 CAWSKMTGLNTEAFF TGTGCCTGGAGTAAAATGACAGGGTTGAACACTGAAGCTTTCTTT
once TRBJ2-7 . TRBV9 CASGGAWENEQYF TGTGCCAGTGGGGGTGCTTGGGAAAACGAGCAGTACTTC
once TRBJ1-5 . TRBV2 CASRRDNSNQPQHF TGTGCCAGCAGGAGGGACAATAGCAATCAGCCCCAGCATTTT
few TRBJ1-1 TRBD1 TRBV10-2 CASRSGGTEAFF TGCGCCAGCAGGTCAGGGGGGACTGAAGCTTTCTTT
once TRBJ1-4 TRBD1 TRBV6-5 CASSRTGEEGEKLFF TGTGCCAGCAGTCGAACAGGGGAAGAGGGTGAAAAACTGTTTTTT
. TRBJ1-1 . TRBV28 CAITTGHRGTEAFF TGTGCCATCACGACGGGACACCGGGGGACTGAAGCTTTCTTT
. TRBJ1-2 . TRBV7-2 CASSSGPYGYTF TGTGCCAGCAGCTCAGGACCGTATGGCTACACCTTC
. TRBJ1-4 TRBD1 TRBV25-1 CASSDSQGVLKLFF TGTGCCAGCAGTGACTCGCAGGGGGTTCTGAAACTGTTTTTT
. TRBJ2-7 TRBD1 TRBV27 CASSLGTGGLAEQYF TGTGCCAGCAGTCTAGGGACAGGGGGCCTGGCCGAGCAGTACTTC
once TRBJ2-1 TRBD1 TRBV28 CASSRRDRVNEQFF TGTGCCAGCAGTCGACGGGACAGGGTCAATGAGCAGTTCTTC
. TRBJ2-2 . TRBV5-1 CASSLNGINGELFF TGCGCCAGCAGCTTGAACGGGATTAACGGGGAGCTGTTTTTT
. TRBJ2-1 . TRBV7-2 CASSLGREDEQFF TGTGCCAGCAGCTTAGGGAGGGAGGATGAGCAGTTCTTC
. TRBJ2-7 TRBD2 TRBV9 CASGLAEDGEQYF TGTGCCAGCGGACTAGCGGAAGACGGCGAGCAGTACTTC
few TRBJ2-5 TRBD2 TRBV28 CASRLTSGRVETQYF TGTGCCAGCAGACTGACTAGCGGGAGGGTTGAGACCCAGTACTTC
. TRBJ1-1 . TRBV28 CATALNTEAFF TGTGCCACCGCCCTGAACACTGAAGCTTTCTTT
. TRBJ2-4 TRBD1 TRBV6-5 CASSGGTGRLQYF TGTGCCAGCAGTGGCGGGACAGGGAGGCTACAGTACTTC
. TRBJ1-1 . TRBV2 CAFRRDFNTEAFF TGTGCCTTCCGCAGGGACTTTAACACTGAAGCTTTCTTT
. TRBJ1-1 . TRBV4-1 CASRNTLNTEAFF TGCGCCAGCAGAAATACTTTGAACACTGAAGCTTTCTTT
. TRBJ2-2 . TRBV30 CAWTPPNTGELFF TGTGCCTGGACCCCCCCTAACACCGGGGAGCTGTTTTTT
. TRBJ2-2 TRBD1 TRBV7-2 CASSLGTGISTGELFF TGTGCCAGCAGCTTAGGGACAGGGATATCCACCGGGGAGCTGTTTTTT
. TRBJ1-5 . TRBV2 CASSLNIGRPQHF TGTGCCAGCAGTCTCAACATAGGGAGGCCCCAGCATTTT
. TRBJ2-1 . TRBV27 CASSSLYPQATNDPEQFF TGTGCCAGCAGTTCCCTTTATCCACAGGCCACCAACGACCCTGAGCAGTTCTTC
. TRBJ2-7 . TRBV19 CASSIIASSYEQYF TGTGCCAGTAGTATAATAGCAAGCTCCTACGAGCAGTACTTC
. TRBJ2-7 TRBD2 TRBV9 CASPPRGLAGTYEQYF TGTGCCAGCCCCCCAAGAGGCCTAGCGGGGACCTACGAGCAGTACTTC
. TRBJ2-3 . TRBV4-3 CASSQDSSTDTQYF TGCGCCAGCAGCCAAGACTCATCCACAGATACGCAGTATTTT